Following are 27 T cell receptor beta chains from one sample sequenced in a study of T-cell reconstitution after alpha-beta-depleted transplantation in children. TCRbeta library construction was performed incorporating unique molecular identifiers. TCRdb analysed the PCR reads with MiXCR anew, one entry per CDR3 protein. The sample includes a few hundred thousand distinct CDR3 sequences, over 9.5% seen only once; the top ten take about 5.4%. The material was PBMCs from the stem cell graft donor, obtained from the stem cell graft. The receptors here all came from a human donor who donated a stem cell graft to a child with SCID.

This clonotype showed up many times. CDR3: CASSQGWELFF. The CDR3 bases are TGTGCCAGCAGTCAAGGGTGGGAGCTGTTTTTT. V and J are TRBV6-5 and TRBJ2-2; D uncertain. This CDR3 region has 11 residues. The V end lost 5 bases, the J end lost 9 bases, and 7 bases lay between the germline ends. Germline CDR1 and CDR2: MNHEY and SVGAGI.

This clonotype was seen ten or more times. The chain recombines TRBV29-1 with TRBJ2-1, with D maybe TRBD1 (6 bases). Germline CDR1 reads SQVTM; CDR2 reads ANQGSEA. Trimming removed 6 bases at V and 0 bases at J, with 15 bases between. The CDR3 runs 15 residues. This chain's CDR3 is CSVAPGESSYNEQFF. CDR3 coding DNA: TGCAGCGTAGCCCCAGGGGAGAGCTCCTACAATGAGCAGTTCTTC.

In its sample, this clonotype was seen many times. The V gene is TRBV4-2, the J gene TRBJ2-1, with 8 bases matching TRBD2. Per the germline V gene, CDR1 is LGHNA and CDR2 is YNFKEQ. This CDR3 is built from 18 residues. V was clipped by 4 bases and J by 2 bases; unmatched bases: 13. The CDR3 bases are TGTGCCAGCAGCCCGGGGGGTAGCGGGGTACACCCCTACAATGAGCAGTTCTTC. It encodes CASSPGGSGVHPYNEQFF.

This clonotype has a count of ten or more. The chain uses TRBV12-3 or TRBV12-4 and TRBJ1-6; D is possibly TRBD1 (5 bases). Trimming took off 10 bases at V and 1 base at J, with 8 bases between the two ends. The CDR3 is made up of 13 amino acids. CDR3 coding DNA: TGTGCCACCCGGGGGTCCTATAATTCACCCCTCCACTTT. Residues: CATRGSYNSPLHF.

The table lists this clonotype with many counts. The chain carries TRBV6-2 or TRBV6-3 and TRBJ2-1; no definite D call. This CDR3 contains 13 residues. Trimming cost V 4 bases and J 10 bases, with 14 bases left between them. The germline CDR1 and CDR2 sequences are MNHEY and SVGEGT. The CDR3 bases are TGTGCCAGCAGTTTTTGGGGTAGCAGCGAGCAGTTCTTC. It codes for CASSFWGSSEQFF.

V gene TRBV7-2 combines with J gene TRBJ2-1; D might be TRBD1 or TRBD2, each matching 5 bases. There are 14 residues in the CDR3. Germline V CDR1 and CDR2: SGHTA, FQGNSA. Trimming took off 5 bases at V and 8 bases at J, with 16 bases between the two ends. This CDR3 reads CASSQTAGTYEQFF. The CDR3 DNA reads TGTGCCAGCAGCCAGACGGCAGGGACCTATGAGCAGTTCTTC. The variable domain in full, completed from reference TRBV7-2 and TRBJ2-1, reads GAGVSQSPSNKVTEKGKDVELRCDPISGHTALYWYRQSLGQGLEFLIYFQGNSAPDKSGLPSDRFSAERTGGSVSTLTIQRTQQEDSAVYLCASSQTAGTYEQFFGPGTRLTVL.

This clonotype occurred many times. The chain is built from TRBV29-1 and TRBJ2-5; the match to TRBD2 covers 11 bases. J gave up 4 bases and V 4 bases, and 2 bases lay outside the gene matches. The CDR3 length is 13 residues. The germline V gene has CDR1 SQVTM and CDR2 ANQGSEA. Here the CDR3 DNA reads TGCAGCGTTGTAACTAGCGGGGGAGAGACCCAGTACTTC. It translates to CSVVTSGGETQYF.

The gene calls are TRBV12-3 or TRBV12-4 and TRBJ1-4; TRBD1 matches at 11 bases. The CDR3 length is 15 residues. The V segment lost 1 base and the J segment 10 bases; nucleotides outside the gene matches: 5. This CDR3 reads CASSLGGTGGRKLFF. The CDR3 nucleotides are TGTGCCAGCAGTTTAGGAGGGACAGGGGGACGAAAACTGTTTTTT.

This clonotype was counted at least ten times. The chain recombines TRBV28 with TRBJ1-1, with D tentatively TRBD1 (6 bases). The V gene's germline CDR1 is MDHEN and CDR2 SYDVKM. Trimming took 6 bases from V and 1 from J, leaving 18 bases between them. The CDR3 sequence is 16 residues long. This CDR3 is CASRNGRTVQNTEAFF. CDR3 coding DNA: TGTGCCAGCAGAAACGGACGGACAGTGCAGAACACTGAAGCTTTCTTT.

Many counts were recorded for this clonotype. The chain is built from TRBV5-1 and TRBJ1-1, with 8 bases aligning to TRBD1. In germline, CDR1 is SGHRS, CDR2 YFSETQ. V shed 4 bases and J 7 bases; nucleotides not matched to a gene: 12. The CDR3 covers 15 residues. CDR3 region: CASSPRTGTPLEAFF. The CDR3 nucleotides read TGCGCCAGCAGCCCGCGGACAGGGACCCCCCTTGAAGCTTTCTTT.

This clonotype was counted many times. The V call is TRBV10-3, the J call TRBJ2-7; tentative D call: TRBD1 (5 bases). This CDR3 is 16 amino acids long. Trimming cost V 0 bases and J 6 bases, with 18 bases left between them. Germline CDR1 ENHRY, CDR2 SYGVKD. This CDR3 reads CAISESQTGADLEQYF. CDR3 sequence (DNA): TGTGCCATCAGTGAGTCCCAAACAGGAGCAGATCTCGAGCAGTACTTC.

This clonotype occurred many times. V and J are TRBV5-1 and TRBJ2-7, with D possibly TRBD1 on 6 matching bases. V lost 2 bases and J lost 5, with 14 bases in between. The CDR3 totals 14 residues. CDR1 is SGHRS, CDR2 YFSETQ, per germline. CDR3 coding DNA: TGCGCCAGCAGCTTCAGGGGCAGCGTCAACGAGCAGTACTTC. It codes for CASSFRGSVNEQYF.

At least ten counts were recorded for this clonotype. This chain joins TRBV9 and TRBJ1-1, with a tentative D call TRBD1 (5 bases). The V end lost 4 bases, the J end lost 6 bases, and 19 bases lay between the germline ends. This CDR3 is built from 15 residues. Germline CDR1 is SGDLS and CDR2 is YYNGEE. CDR3 region: CASSSSGTPRAEAFF. The CDR3 DNA reads as TGTGCCAGCAGCTCATCCGGGACCCCGCGCGCTGAAGCTTTCTTT.

This clonotype was counted at least ten times. The rearrangement joins TRBV5-1 to TRBJ1-1; D perhaps matches TRBD1 (5 bases). Germline V gene lookup returns CDR1 SGHRS and CDR2 YFSETQ. Trimming shortened V by 3 bases and J by 8 bases, and 14 bases separated the two germline ends. This CDR3 is 13 amino acids long. CDR3 sequence reads: CASSSVGESEAFF. CDR3 coding DNA: TGCGCCAGCAGCTCGGTGGGGGAATCCGAAGCTTTCTTT.

CDR3 sequence (DNA): TGTGCCAGCAGTTTCAAAGTTGGGAGCAATCAGCCCCAGCATTTT. Its protein product is CASSFKVGSNQPQHF. The J gene is TRBJ1-5, the V gene TRBV6-2 or TRBV6-3; D remains ambiguous. Germline assignment: CDR1 MNHEY and CDR2 SVGEGT. This CDR3 spans 15 amino acids. The V end was cut by 4 bases, the J end by 1 base, with 11 bases between.

This clonotype was detected many times. This chain connects TRBV5-5 to TRBJ2-1, with a possible D match to TRBD2 (6 bases). Per germline, CDR1 SGHKS and CDR2 YYEKEE (reference sequence). CDR3 size: 16 residues. Trimming pared 4 bases from V and 3 bases from J, leaving 17 bases between. The CDR3 loop reads CASSPPAGTLYNEQFF. CDR3 coding DNA: TGTGCCAGCAGCCCGCCCGCGGGAACTCTCTACAATGAGCAGTTCTTC.

At least ten counts were recorded for this clonotype. The J gene is TRBJ1-2, the V gene TRBV10-3; D perhaps matches TRBD1 (5 bases). V lost 3 bases to trimming and J lost 7 bases, with 12 bases between them. Germline CDR1 reads ENHRY; CDR2 reads SYGVKD. The CDR3 has 13 residues. CDR3 sequence reads: CAISEQVGFGYTF. CDR3 sequence (DNA): TGTGCCATCAGTGAACAGGTCGGGTTTGGCTACACCTTC.

V usage is TRBV3-1 and J usage is TRBJ2-3; a weak D match, TRBD1 (5 bases). The germline V gene encodes CDR1 LGHDT and CDR2 YNNKEL (reference sequence). Deletions cut 0 bases from V and 0 bases from J, with 13 bases between. This CDR3 comprises 17 residues. The CDR3 region is CASSQDPRVGSTDTQYF. CDR3 DNA: TGTGCCAGCAGCCAAGACCCCAGGGTGGGAAGCACAGATACGCAGTATTTT.

This clonotype showed up many times. This sequence joins TRBV3-1 and TRBJ2-7; perhaps TRBD2 as D (5 bases). With 4 bases removed from V and 3 bases from J, the gap between germline ends came to 16 bases. The CDR3 spans 15 residues. Germline-derived CDR1 and CDR2 are LGHDT and YNNKEL (reference sequence). CDR3 loop: CASSPRTGFLYEQYF. CDR3 in DNA: TGTGCCAGCAGCCCGCGGACGGGATTTCTCTACGAGCAGTACTTC.

The gene calls are TRBV10-3 and TRBJ2-1; D tentatively reads TRBD1 or TRBD2 (5 bases each). In germline, CDR1 is ENHRY, CDR2 SYGVKD. This CDR3 contains 15 residues. The V end was cut by 6 bases, the J end by 2 bases, with 14 bases between. The CDR3 DNA reads as TGTGCCATCAGATGGGACCCCGCCGCCTACAATGAGCAGTTCTTC. Encoded protein: CAIRWDPAAYNEQFF.

At least ten counts were recorded for this clonotype. This chain uses TRBV5-1 with TRBJ1-4; 7 nucleotides line up with TRBD1. The CDR3 runs 14 residues. Germline V CDR1 and CDR2: SGHRS, YFSETQ. V lost 0 bases to trimming and J lost 7 bases; unmatched junction nucleotides: 3. Written as DNA, the CDR3 is TGCGCCAGCAGCTTGGACAGGGGTAGTGAAAAACTGTTTTTT. This gives the protein CASSLDRGSEKLFF.

This clonotype was counted ten times or more. The chain recombines TRBV12-3 or TRBV12-4 with TRBJ2-1, with 8 bases fitting TRBD2. CDR3 length: 13 residues. The J segment lost 15 bases and the V segment lost 4 bases, leaving 11 bases of the junction unmatched. The chain's CDR3 is CASSYRGVAGLFF. The DNA for the CDR3 is TGTGCCAGCAGTTACCGAGGGGTAGCGGGGTTGTTCTTC.

This clonotype was seen many times. V is TRBV20-1 and J is TRBJ1-3, with D uncertain. The CDR3 spans 13 residues. Germline V gene lookup returns CDR1 DFQATT and CDR2 SNEGSKA (reference sequence). The V gene lost 4 bases and the J gene lost 3 bases, with 10 bases spanning the gap. The CDR3 here is CSANPGDGNTIYF. In DNA form, the CDR3 reads TGCAGTGCTAATCCCGGGGATGGAAACACCATATATTTT.

The sample holds many counts of this clonotype. This chain joins TRBV7-7 and TRBJ2-7; D may match TRBD1 or TRBD2 (6 bases each). Germline assignment: CDR1 SSHAT and CDR2 FNYEAQ (reference sequence). Trimming shortened V by 5 bases and J by 3 bases, and 17 bases separated the two germline ends. The CDR3 contains 15 residues. The CDR3 region has the DNA TGTGCCAGCAGCCCGCCTAGGGGGGAGTACTACGAGCAGTACTTC. Residues: CASSPPRGEYYEQYF.

There are many counts of this clonotype. The J gene is TRBJ1-1, the V gene TRBV28, with 7 bases that match TRBD1. Germline assignment: CDR1 MDHEN and CDR2 SYDVKM. The CDR3 consists of 14 residues. The V gene end was trimmed by 5 bases and the J gene end by 5 bases; junction bases not matched to a gene: 8. Here the CDR3 DNA reads TGTGCCAGCAGTCGAAGGGGGCGTCGGACTGAAGCTTTCTTT. This translates into CASSRRGRRTEAFF.

As concerns this clonotype: A much larger clonotype is one base distant, so this may be a read error. The genes are TRBV5-1 and TRBJ2-1; D perhaps matches TRBD1 (6 bases). Germline lookup yields CDR1 SGHRS and CDR2 YFSETQ. The CDR3 has 15 amino acids. CDR3 sequence: CAGSLDSSILWAQFF. CDR3 nucleotide sequence: TGCGCCGGCAGCCTGGACAGTTCCATTTTATGGGCGCAGTTCTTC.

As regards this clonotype: Given a much more abundant clone one base away, this may be a read error. This chain connects TRBV6-1 to TRBJ2-7; D gene ambiguous. CDR1 and CDR2 (germline): MNHNS, SASEGT. CDR3 size: 14 residues. CDR3 loop: CTSSPLLTSYEQYF. In nucleotides, the CDR3 is TGTACCAGCAGCCCACTCTTGACATCCTACGAGCAGTACTTC.